This T cell receptor beta chain was identified in a study of T-cell reconstitution after alpha-beta-depleted transplantation in children (dated by TCRdb to 2016 to 2017). About the full investigation: The study quantitatively tracked T-cell immune reconstitution after TCRalphabeta/CD19-depleted allogeneic hematopoietic cell transplantation in children using TCR repertoire profiling.

Library preparation used PCR. TCRdb shows the sequencer as Illumina HiSeq 2500. To normalize quantification of the TCRbeta repertoire, the TCR libraries were built with molecular barcoding that relied on unique molecular identifiers. TCRdb handled the public reads itself, with Q25 trimming in fastp and clone calling in MiXCR, and kept productive beta chains. Each CDR3 protein appears once, grouped with its most common genes and DNA. This sample has roughly 310,000 distinct CDR3 sequences in its table, and 23% of those were observed once. In total, the top ten clones hold about 10% of the sample. The research as a whole found: The frequencies of hyperexpanded clones fell over the following months, and after one year, T-cell counts and TCRbeta diversity were mostly attributed to newly produced T cells. Apparently early alphabetaT-cell count recovery about two months after transplant reportedly relied on only several hundred rapidly expanded clones derived from non-depleted graft cells. In some patients, high TCRbeta diversity at day 60 was attributed to recipient T cells and intrathymic progenitors that had survived conditioning.

This sample's treatment or condition label indicates: allogeneic hematopoietic cell transplantation with graft depleted of TCRalphabeta T cells and CD19 B cells. The transplant recipients were children given TCRalphabeta/CD19-depleted allogeneic hematopoietic cell grafts. As for this clonotype: There is no known antigen for this receptor. The record has no base qualities; no much larger clone is one base away.

The CDR3 starts with the cysteine, ends with the phenylalanine, and has 15 residues. The retained sequence is limited to the CDR3, 45 bases, with the frame set at the first base. V is cut by 3 bases and J by 2 bases, and the space between the germline ends is 12 bases. The CDR1 and CDR2 encoded by the germline V gene (reference sequence) are LGHDT and YNNKEL. The clonotype originates from a male patient younger than 18 who had a stem cell transplant for acute lymphoblastic leukemia, so the T cells may come from the graft donor. Sequencing used PBMCs, mostly from graft donor cells, obtained 180 days after TCRalphabeta/CD19-depleted stem cell transplant. The rearrangement joined TRBV3-1 to TRBJ2-3; the D gene is unclear. The CDR3 amino acid sequence is: CASSHHRTVTDTQYF. The sequenced DNA: TGTGCCAGCAGCCATCATCGAACGGTCACAGATACGCAGTATTTT.